Sequencing of this TCR beta chain was carried out in a study of T cell responses to AZD1222 COVID-19 vaccine (dated by TCRdb to 2020 to 2022). In terms of the full investigation: AZD1222 recipients given second doses at about 4 weeks or at about 12 weeks were pooled, since spike-specific TCR depth and breadth were not found to differ between the two schedules. TCR sequencing covered 230 to 250 trial participants: 200 to 210 given two doses of AZD1222 and about 26 given two doses of MenACWY control vaccine. Trial participants were enrolled by age into subgroups of 18-55, 56-69 and 70-plus years, and around 140, 26 and 57 TCR-sequenced participants, respectively, were included in these subgroups. The paper as a whole reports these results and caveats: Reportedly, close to half of the unique spike-specific TCRs recognized epitopes lying outside the regions that are mutated in the B.1.351 and B.1.1.7 variants. Participants were mostly white British, with more females than males. The authors suggested clonal diversity may have been underestimated. The vaccine-associated CD4 TCRs covered the entire spike protein, and the dominant responses fell in regions 160-218 and 743-854. Spike-specific TCR breadth and depth rose significantly after two AZD1222 doses compared with day 0 and with MenACWY recipients. The 56-69-year group was small, and its depth increase did not reach significance, likely because of low power. Conclusions about previously exposed vaccinees are limited because only six or seven AZD1222 recipients were SARS-CoV-2 seropositive at baseline. Because no day 14 peak-response samples were available, the repertoires could be characterized only after the peak T cell response.

Read against the paper, the sample's time point label means: baseline before first vaccination. Vaccinee samples were obtained from the UK trials COV001 and COV002, which included a single-blind randomized controlled phase 2/3 trial of AZD1222 (ChAdOx1 nCoV-19) in healthy adults. For TCRbeta chain sequencing, PBMC samples were collected from trial participants at day 0 and at day 28 after the second dose. CDR1 SGHRS and CDR2 YFSETQ were looked up in the germline V gene. Deletion took 2 bases off V and 8 bases off J, with a span of 5 bases between the germline ends. The CDR3 measures 11 amino acids from cysteine to phenylalanine. Only the CDR3 part of the read is kept: 33 bases, read in frame from the first base. The CDR3 regions of human TCRbeta chains were analyzed by immunosequencing. From the authors' description of their analysis: TCRs in the repertoires were compared against a reference library of SARS-CoV-2-specific TCRs that had been generated with the MIRA antigen-specificity platform. Breadth meant the fraction of unique TCRs that were SARS-CoV-2-associated, whereas depth meant the fraction of total T cells that were SARS-CoV-2-associated. Using the MIRA data, each spike-specific TCR was mapped to the spike region that the TCR reacts to and placed in a CD4 or CD8 class. Log10-transformed breadth and depth values were compared by one-way ANOVA with Sidak's multiple comparisons tests. Imported from immuneACCESS, the table was reduced by TCRdb to in-frame sequences with V and J called. These copies leave out some clones; in studies compared against another copy, an unresolved V gene accounts for under half, and the cause of the remainder is not known. That table supplies the V and J calls and clone size; D and trimming were determined from the DNA. The sample table holds around 78,000 clones, of which around 90% were seen once. The ten largest account for 24% of the sample.

Of note for this clone: Its recognized antigen is unknown. No much larger clone exists at a distance of one base, and base qualities are not known.

The sample in question was peripheral blood, obtained on day 0 of AZD1222 vaccination. This sequence was found in an adult in good health. Rearrangement joined TRBV5-1 to TRBJ2-1; the D gene identity is not certain. For the CDR3, the sequence is CASSFRDEQFF. The DNA sequence is given as TGCGCCAGCAGCTTCCGGGATGAGCAGTTCTTC.